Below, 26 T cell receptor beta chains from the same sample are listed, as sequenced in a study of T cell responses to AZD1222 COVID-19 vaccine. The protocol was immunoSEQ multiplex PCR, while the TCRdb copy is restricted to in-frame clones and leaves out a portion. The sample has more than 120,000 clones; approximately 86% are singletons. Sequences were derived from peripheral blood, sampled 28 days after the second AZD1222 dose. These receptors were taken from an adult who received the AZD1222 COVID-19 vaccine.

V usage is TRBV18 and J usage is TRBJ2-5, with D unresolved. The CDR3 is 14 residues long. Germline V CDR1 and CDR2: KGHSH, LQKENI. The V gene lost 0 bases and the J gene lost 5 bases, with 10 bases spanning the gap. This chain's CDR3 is CASSPPQVEETQYF. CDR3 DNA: TGTGCCAGCTCACCACCGCAGGTTGAGGAGACCCAGTACTTC. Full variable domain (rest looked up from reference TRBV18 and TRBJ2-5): NAGVMQNPRHLVRRRGQEARLRCSPMKGHSHVYWYRQLPEEGLKFMVYLQKENIIDESGMPKERFSAEFPKEGPSILRIQQVVRGDSAAYFCASSPPQVEETQYFGPGTRLLVL.

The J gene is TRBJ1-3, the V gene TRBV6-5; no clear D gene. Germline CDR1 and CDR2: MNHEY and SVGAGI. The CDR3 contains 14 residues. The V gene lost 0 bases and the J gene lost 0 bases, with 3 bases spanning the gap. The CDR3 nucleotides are TGTGCCAGCAGTTACTCGAACTCTGGAAACACCATATATTTT. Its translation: CASSYSNSGNTIYF.

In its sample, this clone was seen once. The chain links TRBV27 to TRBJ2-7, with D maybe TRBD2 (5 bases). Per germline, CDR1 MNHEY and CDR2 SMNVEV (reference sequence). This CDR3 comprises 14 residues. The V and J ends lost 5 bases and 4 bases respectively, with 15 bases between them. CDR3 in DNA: TGTGCCAGCAGTCTAACTAGTATCGTTTACGAGCAGTACTTC. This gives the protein CASSLTSIVYEQYF.

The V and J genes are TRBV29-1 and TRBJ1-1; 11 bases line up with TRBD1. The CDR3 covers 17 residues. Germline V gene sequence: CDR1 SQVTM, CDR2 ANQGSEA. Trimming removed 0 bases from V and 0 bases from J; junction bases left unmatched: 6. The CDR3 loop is CSVEDPDRGRLNTEAFF. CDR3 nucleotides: TGCAGCGTTGAAGACCCGGACAGGGGGCGGTTGAACACTGAAGCTTTCTTT.

The CDR3 coding sequence is TGCGCCAGCAGTGGCGAGGGCGAGACCCAGTACTTC. Protein sequence: CASSGEGETQYF. The rearrangement joins TRBV10-2 to TRBJ2-5; the D gene is possibly TRBD2 (5 bases). V lost 4 bases and J 5 bases, leaving 8 bases between the germline ends. The CDR3 covers 12 residues. The germline V gene encodes CDR1 WSHSY and CDR2 SAAADI.

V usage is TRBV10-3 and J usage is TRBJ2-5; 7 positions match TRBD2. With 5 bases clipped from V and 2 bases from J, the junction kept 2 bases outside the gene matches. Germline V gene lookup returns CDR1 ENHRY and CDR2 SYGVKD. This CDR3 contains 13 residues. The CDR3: CAISPSGQETQYF. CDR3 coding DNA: TGTGCCATCAGTCCTAGCGGACAAGAGACCCAGTACTTC.

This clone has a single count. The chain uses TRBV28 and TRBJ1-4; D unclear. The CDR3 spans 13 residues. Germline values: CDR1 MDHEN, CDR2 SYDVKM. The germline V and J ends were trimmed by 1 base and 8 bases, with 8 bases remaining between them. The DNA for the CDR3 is TGTGCCAGCAGTTTATTTGGAGTCGAAAAACTGTTTTTT. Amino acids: CASSLFGVEKLFF.

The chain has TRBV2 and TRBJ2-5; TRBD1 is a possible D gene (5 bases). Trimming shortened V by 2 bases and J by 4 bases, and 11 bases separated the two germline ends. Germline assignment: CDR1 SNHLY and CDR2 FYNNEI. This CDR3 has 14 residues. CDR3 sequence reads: CASSERYRGETQYF. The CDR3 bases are TGTGCCAGCAGTGAACGGTATAGGGGAGAGACCCAGTACTTC.

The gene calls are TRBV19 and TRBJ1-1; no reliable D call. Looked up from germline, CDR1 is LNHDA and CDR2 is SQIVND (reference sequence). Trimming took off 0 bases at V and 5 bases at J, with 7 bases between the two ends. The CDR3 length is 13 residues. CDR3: CASSIDQRTEAFF. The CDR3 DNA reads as TGTGCCAGTAGTATAGATCAGAGGACTGAAGCTTTCTTT.

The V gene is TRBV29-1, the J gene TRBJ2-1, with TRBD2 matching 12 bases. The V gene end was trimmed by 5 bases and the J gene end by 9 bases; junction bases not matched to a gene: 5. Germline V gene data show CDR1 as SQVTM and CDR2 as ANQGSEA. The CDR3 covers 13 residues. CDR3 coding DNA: TGCAGCGTTCAACTAGCGGGAGGCTTTGAGCAGTTCTTC. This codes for CSVQLAGGFEQFF.

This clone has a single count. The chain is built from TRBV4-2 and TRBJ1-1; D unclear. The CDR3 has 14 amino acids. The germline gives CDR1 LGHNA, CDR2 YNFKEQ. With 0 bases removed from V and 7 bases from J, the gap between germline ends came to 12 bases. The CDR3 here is CASSQDRSRIEAFF. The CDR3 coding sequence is TGTGCCAGCAGCCAAGATCGTAGTCGGATTGAAGCTTTCTTT.

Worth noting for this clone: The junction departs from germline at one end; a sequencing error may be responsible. The CDR3 coding sequence is TGTGCCAACAGCCAAGAAGCACTAGCGGGAGGGCCGCGGGAGACCCAGTACTTC. Protein product: CANSQEALAGGPRETQYF. The chain employs TRBV4-2 and TRBJ2-5; 13 bases match TRBD2. The CDR3 extends over 18 amino acids. Germline V CDR1 and CDR2: LGHNA, YNFKEQ.

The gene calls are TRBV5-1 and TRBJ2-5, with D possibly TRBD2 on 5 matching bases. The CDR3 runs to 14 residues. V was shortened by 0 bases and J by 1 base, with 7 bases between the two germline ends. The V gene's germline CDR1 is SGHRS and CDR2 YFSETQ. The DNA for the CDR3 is TGCGCCAGCAGCTTGGATAGCGCCCAAGAGACCCAGTACTTC. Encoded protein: CASSLDSAQETQYF.

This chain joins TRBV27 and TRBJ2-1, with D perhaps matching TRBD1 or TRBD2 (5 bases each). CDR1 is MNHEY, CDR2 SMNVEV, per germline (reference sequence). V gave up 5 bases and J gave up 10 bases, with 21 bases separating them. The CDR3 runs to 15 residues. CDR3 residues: CASSPGAGREAEQFF. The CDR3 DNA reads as TGTGCCAGCAGTCCCGGGGCAGGTCGAGAGGCGGAGCAGTTCTTC.

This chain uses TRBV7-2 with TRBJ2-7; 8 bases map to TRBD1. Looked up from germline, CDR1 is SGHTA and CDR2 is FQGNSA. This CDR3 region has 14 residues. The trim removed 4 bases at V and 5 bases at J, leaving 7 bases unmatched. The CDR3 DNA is TGTGCCAGCAGCTCGAGGACAGGGATCCACGAGCAGTACTTC. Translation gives CASSSRTGIHEQYF.

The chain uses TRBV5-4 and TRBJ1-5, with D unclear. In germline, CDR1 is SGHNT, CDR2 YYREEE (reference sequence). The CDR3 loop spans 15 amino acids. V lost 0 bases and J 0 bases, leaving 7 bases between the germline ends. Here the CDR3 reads CASSLGPISNQPQHF. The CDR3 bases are TGTGCCAGCAGCTTGGGACCGATTAGCAATCAGCCCCAGCATTTT.

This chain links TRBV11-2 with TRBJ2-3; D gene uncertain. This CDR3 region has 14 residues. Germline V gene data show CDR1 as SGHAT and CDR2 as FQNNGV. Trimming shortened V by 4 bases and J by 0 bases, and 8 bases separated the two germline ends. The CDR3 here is CASSYGVSTDTQYF. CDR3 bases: TGTGCCAGCAGCTATGGGGTTAGCACAGATACGCAGTATTTT.

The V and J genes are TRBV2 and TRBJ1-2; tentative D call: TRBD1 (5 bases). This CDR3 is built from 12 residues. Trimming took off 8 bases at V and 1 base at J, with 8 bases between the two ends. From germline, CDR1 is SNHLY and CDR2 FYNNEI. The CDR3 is CASQTVNYGYTF. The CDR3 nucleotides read TGTGCCAGCCAGACAGTTAACTATGGCTACACCTTC.

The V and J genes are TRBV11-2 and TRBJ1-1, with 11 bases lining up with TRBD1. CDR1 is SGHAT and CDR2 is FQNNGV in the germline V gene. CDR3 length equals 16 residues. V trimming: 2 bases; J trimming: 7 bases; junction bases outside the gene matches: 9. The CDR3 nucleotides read TGTGCCAGCAGCTTAAATGCGGGACAGGGGGTCCGTGAAGCTTTCTTT. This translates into CASSLNAGQGVREAFF.

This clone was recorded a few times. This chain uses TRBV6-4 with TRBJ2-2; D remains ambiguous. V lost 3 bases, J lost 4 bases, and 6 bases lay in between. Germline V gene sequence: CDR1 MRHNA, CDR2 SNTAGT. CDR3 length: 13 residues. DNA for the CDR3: TGTGCCAGCAGTGAGGAAAGCACCGGGGAGCTGTTTTTT. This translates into CASSEESTGELFF.

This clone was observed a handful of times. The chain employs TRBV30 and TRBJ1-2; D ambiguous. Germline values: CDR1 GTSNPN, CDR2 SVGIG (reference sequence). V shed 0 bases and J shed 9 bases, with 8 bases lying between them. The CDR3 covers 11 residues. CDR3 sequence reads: CAWSVLRSYTF. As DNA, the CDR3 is TGTGCCTGGAGTGTACTCAGGAGCTACACCTTC. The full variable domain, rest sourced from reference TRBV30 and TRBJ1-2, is SQTIHQWPATLVQPVGSPLSLECTVEGTSNPNLYWYRQAAGRGLQLLFYSVGIGQISSEVPQNLSASRPQDRQFILSSKKLLLSDSGFYLCAWSVLRSYTFGSGTRLTVV.

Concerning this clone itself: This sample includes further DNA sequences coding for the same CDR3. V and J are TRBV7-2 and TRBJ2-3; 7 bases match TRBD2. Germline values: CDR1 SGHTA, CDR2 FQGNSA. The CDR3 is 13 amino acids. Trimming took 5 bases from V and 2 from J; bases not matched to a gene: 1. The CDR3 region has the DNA TGTGCCAGCAGCCGGGACTACACAGATACGCAGTATTTT. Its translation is CASSRDYTDTQYF. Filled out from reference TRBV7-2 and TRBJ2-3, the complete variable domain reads GAGVSQSPSNKVTEKGKDVELRCDPISGHTALYWYRQSLGQGLEFLIYFQGNSAPDKSGLPSDRFSAERTGGSVSTLTIQRTQQEDSAVYLCASSRDYTDTQYFGPGTRLTVL.

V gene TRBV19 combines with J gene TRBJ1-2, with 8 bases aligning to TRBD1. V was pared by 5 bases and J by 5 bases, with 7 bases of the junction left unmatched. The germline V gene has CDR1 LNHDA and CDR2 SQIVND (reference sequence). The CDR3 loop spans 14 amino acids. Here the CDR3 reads CASSFRGQWYGYTF. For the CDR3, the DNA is TGTGCCAGTAGTTTCAGGGGGCAATGGTATGGCTACACCTTC.

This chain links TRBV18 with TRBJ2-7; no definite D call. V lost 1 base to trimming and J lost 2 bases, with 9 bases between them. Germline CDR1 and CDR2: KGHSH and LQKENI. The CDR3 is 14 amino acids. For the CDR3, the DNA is TGTGCCAGCTCACCACGAAAGGGAACCTACGAGCAGTACTTC. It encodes CASSPRKGTYEQYF. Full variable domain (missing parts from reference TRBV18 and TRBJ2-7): NAGVMQNPRHLVRRRGQEARLRCSPMKGHSHVYWYRQLPEEGLKFMVYLQKENIIDESGMPKERFSAEFPKEGPSILRIQQVVRGDSAAYFCASSPRKGTYEQYFGPGTRLTVT.

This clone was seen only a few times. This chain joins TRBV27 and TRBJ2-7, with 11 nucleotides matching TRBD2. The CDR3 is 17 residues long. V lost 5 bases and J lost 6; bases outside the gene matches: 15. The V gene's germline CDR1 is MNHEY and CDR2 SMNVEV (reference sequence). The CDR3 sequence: CASSPSEASGRLREQYF. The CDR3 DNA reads TGTGCCAGCAGTCCCAGCGAGGCTAGCGGGAGGCTACGCGAGCAGTACTTC.

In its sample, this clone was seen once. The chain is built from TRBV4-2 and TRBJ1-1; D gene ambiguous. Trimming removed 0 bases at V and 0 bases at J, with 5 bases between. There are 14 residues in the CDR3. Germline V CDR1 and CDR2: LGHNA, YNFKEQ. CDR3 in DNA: TGTGCCAGCAGCCAAGAGTGGTTGAACACTGAAGCTTTCTTT. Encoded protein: CASSQEWLNTEAFF.